The next 3 T cell receptor beta chains were all read from a single sample in a study of a mutant IDH1 vaccine in newly diagnosed glioma. The time point: week 11, during vaccination. A 20-mer mutant IDH1 peptide at 300 ug was injected subcutaneously with topical imiquimod. Measured with immunoSEQ multiplex PCR; TCRdb has only the in-frame clones, and not every one. The sample yields 20,000 to 25,000 clones, roughly 70% seen once. These receptors are not linked to any known antigen. The source was peripheral blood mononuclear cells (PBMCs), collected from a glioma patient whose treatment included an IDH1 peptide vaccine. The receptors shown here come from a man in his late teens or twenties with glioma. Some clones in this sample may be carry-over from other donors' samples.

The genes are TRBV7-2 and TRBJ2-7, with 8 bases matching TRBD1. From germline, CDR1 is SGHTA and CDR2 FQGNSA. CDR3 length: 15 amino acids. V lost 5 bases to trimming and J lost 6 bases; unmatched junction nucleotides: 12. The CDR3 loop is CASSRKSGQVSEQYF. CDR3 nucleotide sequence: TGTGCCAGCAGCCGTAAGTCGGGACAGGTATCCGAGCAGTACTTC. Drawing the rest from reference TRBV7-2 and TRBJ2-7, the complete variable domain is GAGVSQSPSNKVTEKGKDVELRCDPISGHTALYWYRQSLGQGLEFLIYFQGNSAPDKSGLPSDRFSAERTGGSVSTLTIQRTQQEDSAVYLCASSRKSGQVSEQYFGPGTRLTVT.

The chain joins TRBV7-9 to TRBJ2-3; D might be TRBD2 (5 bases). Trimming cost V 1 base and J 9 bases, with 8 bases left between them. The CDR3 is made up of 12 amino acids. CDR1 and CDR2 (germline): SEHNR, FQNEAQ (reference sequence). The CDR3: CASSLVGATQYF. Written as DNA, the CDR3 is TGTGCCAGCAGCTTAGTGGGAGCGACGCAGTATTTT. The full variable domain, with the rest looked up from reference TRBV7-9 and TRBJ2-3, is DTGVSQNPRHKITKRGQNVTFRCDPISEHNRLYWYRQTLGQGPEFLTYFQNEAQLEKSRLLSDRFSAERPKGSFSTLEIQRTEQGDSAMYLCASSLVGATQYFGPGTRLTVL.

A few counts support this clone. The chain couples TRBV18 to TRBJ1-5; no definite D call. The CDR3 runs to 13 residues. CDR1 KGHSH and CDR2 LQKENI come from the germline V gene. V lost 1 base and J lost 1, with 2 bases in between. The CDR3: CASSPRSNQPQHF. As DNA, the CDR3 is TGTGCCAGCTCACCACGGAGCAATCAGCCCCAGCATTTT.